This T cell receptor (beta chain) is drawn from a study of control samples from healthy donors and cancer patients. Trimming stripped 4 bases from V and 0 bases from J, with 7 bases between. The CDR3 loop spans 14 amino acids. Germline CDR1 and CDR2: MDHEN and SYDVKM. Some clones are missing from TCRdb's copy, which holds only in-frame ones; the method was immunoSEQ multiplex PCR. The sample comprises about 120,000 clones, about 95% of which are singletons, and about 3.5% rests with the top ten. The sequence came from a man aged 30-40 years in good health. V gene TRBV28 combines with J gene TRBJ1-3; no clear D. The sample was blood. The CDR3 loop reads CASSSQYSGNTIYF. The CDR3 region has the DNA TGTGCCAGCAGTTCACAGTACTCTGGAAACACCATATATTTT.